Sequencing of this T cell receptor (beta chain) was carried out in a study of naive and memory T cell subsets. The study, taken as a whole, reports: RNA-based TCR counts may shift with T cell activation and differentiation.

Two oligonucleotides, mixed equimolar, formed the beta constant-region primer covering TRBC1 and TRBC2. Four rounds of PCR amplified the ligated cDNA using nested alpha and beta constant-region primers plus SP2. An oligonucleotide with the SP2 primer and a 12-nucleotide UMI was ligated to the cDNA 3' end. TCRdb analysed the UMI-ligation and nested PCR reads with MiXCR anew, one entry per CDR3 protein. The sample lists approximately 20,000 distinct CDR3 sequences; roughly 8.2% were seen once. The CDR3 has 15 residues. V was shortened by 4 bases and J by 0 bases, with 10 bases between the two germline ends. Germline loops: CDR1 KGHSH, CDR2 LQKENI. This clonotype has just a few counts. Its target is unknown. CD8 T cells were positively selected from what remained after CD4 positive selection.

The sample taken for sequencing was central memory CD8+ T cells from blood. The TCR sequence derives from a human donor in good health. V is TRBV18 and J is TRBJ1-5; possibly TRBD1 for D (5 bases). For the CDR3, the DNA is TGTGCCAGCTCACGACAGCACCATAGCAATCAGCCCCAGCATTTT. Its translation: CASSRQHHSNQPQHF.